This T cell receptor beta chain was obtained from a study of T cells in tumors after PD-1 blockade (dated by TCRdb to about 2019). Notes on the research overall: Patients were excluded if they had prior checkpoint blockade, use of systemic immunosuppressants, or recent radiotherapy or other anti-cancer therapy within 4 weeks. The study performed paired single-cell RNA and TCR sequencing on site-matched tumors from BCC or SCC patients before and after anti-PD-1 therapy. RECIST version 1.1 was used to assess clinical response. Treatment consisted of either cemiplimab 350 mg every 2 weeks or pembrolizumab 200 mg every 3 weeks. To compare blood and tumor clonotypes, bulk TCR sequencing was performed on 9 to 11 peripheral blood samples from a handful of patients. Peripheral blood samples averaged about 110,000 TCR templates (range roughly 24,000-260,000) and 35,000 to 40,000 unique clonotypes. A subset of patients also received ongoing daily vismodegib 150 mg during anti-PD-1 treatment. Overall study outcomes, separate from this receptor: The source of novel T cell clones was not identified, and lymphoid organs or rare unexpanded clones within the tumor or the tumor periphery could be included among the possible sources. Around 45% of tumor TCR clonotypes were detected in blood, and some novel exhausted tumor clones were observed in pre-treatment blood, which was taken as suggesting peripheral recruitment.

The immunoSEQ platform was used to carry out deep TCRbeta sequencing. The study's processing was this. Only productive rearrangements were exported from the immunoSEQ Analyzer for downstream analysis. T cell phenotypes were assigned to bulk TCRbeta clonotypes by matching the clonotypes to single-cell RNA+TCR-seq clones with the same TCRbeta sequence. Tumor enrichment of a clone was calculated by dividing the clone's tumor frequency by the clone's PBMC frequency, both taken from bulk TCR sequencing. TCRs were sorted with GLIPH into specificity groups, meaning clusters of distinct TCRs that share CDR3 motifs and likely recognize common antigens. TCRdb provides this immuneACCESS table in a form limited to in-frame rearrangements. Some clones are lacking; in checked studies, under half of them reflect an unresolved V gene, and why the rest are absent is not known. D and trimming were read from the DNA, whereas the V and J calls and clone size are those reported in that table. The sample data list 15,000 to 25,000 clones, and approximately 84% of these were observed just once. In total, the top ten clones hold roughly 27% of the sample.

For bulk TCRbeta sequencing, genomic DNA was extracted from tumor biopsies or peripheral blood, and input amounts ranged from about 600 ng to 6,500 ng. Every patient was a poor candidate for surgical resection and had histologically proven advanced or metastatic basal or squamous cell carcinoma. Of the roughly eleven patients in the basal cell carcinoma cohort, roughly 8 underwent bulk tumor TCR sequencing. This clone was detected once. No cognate antigen has been identified for it. Per-nucleotide qualities are absent, and no much larger clonotype sits a single base away. Measured from the cysteine to the phenylalanine, the CDR3 is 15 residues long. The only DNA kept is the CDR3, 45 bases in frame from the first base. V and J are truncated by 7 bases and 5 bases respectively, leaving an intervening sequence of 21 bases. Taken from the germline V gene, the CDR1 and CDR2 loops are MNHEY and SVGAGI.

The chain was built from TRBV6-5 and TRBJ2-7, with TRBD1 tentatively as D gene (6 bases match). This specimen consisted of PBMCs, obtained after anti-PD-1 therapy. This TCR was recovered from a human donor with advanced basal cell or squamous cell carcinoma (not recorded which). The DNA sequence reads TGTGCCAGCAAAACTACAGGGTTAATGTTCCACGAGCAGTACTTC. It specifies CASKTTGLMFHEQYF.